Sequencing of this TCR beta chain was carried out in a study of glioma-infiltrating T cells after dendritic cell vaccination. The CDR3 has 16 amino acids. Germline CDR1 and CDR2: MDHEN and SYDVKM. The V and J ends lost 4 bases and 3 bases, in that order; junction bases with no gene match: 5. Clones were sequenced by immunoSEQ multiplex PCR, and TCRdb holds only the in-frame ones, with some missing. The table includes some 78,000 clones, about 85% detected once. The time point is: after dendritic cell vaccination, including at tumor progression/relapse. This receptor was taken from a human donor with glioblastoma. This chain uses TRBV28 with TRBJ2-2; 10 bases line up with TRBD1. Sequenced material: blood, taken after dendritic cell vaccination. CDR3: CASSSTGGLDTGELFF. For the CDR3, the DNA is TGTGCCAGCAGTTCGACAGGGGGCTTAGACACCGGGGAGCTGTTTTTT.